The present entry profiles one T cell receptor (beta chain) with its context. CDR3 length: 13 amino acids. With 7 bases removed from V and 5 bases from J, the gap between germline ends came to 17 bases. Germline CDR1 reads SQVTM; CDR2 reads ANQGSEA. TCRdb's copy holds only in-frame clones and misses some; the assay was immunoSEQ multiplex PCR. The repertoire consists of a few hundred thousand clones, with 65% to 85% occurring once and the leading ten covering 15% to 19%. The data stem from a study of blood T cell repertoires in COVID-19. V and J are TRBV29-1 and TRBJ2-5, with D possibly being TRBD1 (6 bases). The sequence was obtained from a person aged 70 to 85 with COVID-19, enrolled during active disease. Material: peripheral blood. In DNA, the CDR3 is TGCAGCGCTAGGGCAGGGGAGTTGGAGACCCAGTACTTC. This codes for CSARAGELETQYF.